This TCR beta chain originates from a study of beta chain features in type 1 diabetes. General study findings and limits: TCRB CDR3 length was moderately but significantly reduced in all four CD4+ subsets of Type 1 diabetes patients. Reduced insertions and increased deletions marked VDJ junctions in type 1 diabetes patients.

Comments on this clone: Its antigen is still unknown.

The study reverse transcribed the entire isolated RNA, so it sequenced expressed TCRB transcripts. Naive, central memory and regulatory T cell samples averaged roughly 3.4 million immunoSEQ reads each. The method was immunoSEQ multiplex PCR; TCRdb's version includes in-frame clones alone and lacks a portion of them. The profile shows roughly 280,000 clones, around 25% of them singletons. This CDR3 has 15 residues. V was trimmed by 4 bases and J by 5 bases, leaving 17 bases between them. Germline V gene data show CDR1 as MDHEN and CDR2 as SYDVKM. The chain carries TRBV28 and TRBJ1-2, with D hard to call. This receptor was obtained from a woman aged 25 to 39 with type 1 diabetes. What was sequenced was naive CD4+ T cells from blood. The CDR3 sequence: CASSSPRQLWYGYTF. Written as DNA, the CDR3 is TGTGCCAGCAGTTCGCCCCGACAACTGTGGTATGGCTACACCTTC.